The 21 T cell receptor beta chains listed next were all sequenced from one sample in a study of T cells in Graves' hyperthyroidism and ophthalmopathy (dated by TCRdb to between 2018 and 2020). Libraries were constructed by multiplex PCR. For sequencing, an Illumina HiSeq 2000 was employed. TCR beta CDR3 regions were amplified from RNA transcripts. The first round of RT-PCR for the TCR CDR3 was performed with the HTBI primer set and the Qiagen OneStep RT-PCR kit. TCRdb trimmed public reads at Q25 via fastp, called clones via MiXCR and kept in-frame beta chains. One record per CDR3 amino acid sequence lists the most common genes and DNA. A total of about 380,000 distinct CDR3 sequences appear in this sample, around a sixth of them only once. The biggest ten clones account for 40% of the sample. Sequenced sample: blood. The receptors here all came from a man between 18 and 35 years old with Graves' ophthalmopathy.

This clonotype was seen only a few times. J is TRBJ1-1 and V is TRBV24-1, with 8 bases matching TRBD1. J was trimmed by 11 bases and V by 4 bases; bases with no gene match: 11. CDR3 length: 14 amino acids. Germline CDR1 KGHDR, CDR2 SFDVKD. CDR3 coding DNA: TGTGCCACCAGTGAAACGGGACAGGATGGGCGGGCTTTCTTT. Translating it yields CATSETGQDGRAFF.

This clonotype was detected ten times or more. The chain has TRBV11-2 and TRBJ2-7; the match to TRBD2 covers 14 bases. Germline assignment: CDR1 SGHAT and CDR2 FQNNGV. The length of the CDR3 is 15 residues. V trimming: 4 bases; J trimming: 4 bases; junction bases outside the gene matches: 3. The CDR3 protein is CASSWTSGGYYEQYF. The CDR3 coding sequence is TGTGCCAGCAGCTGGACTAGCGGGGGGTATTACGAGCAGTACTTC.

This clonotype appeared a few times. This chain's CDR3 is CASGEQGAFYGYTF. CDR3 coding DNA: TGTGCCAGCGGGGAACAGGGGGCGTTCTATGGCTACACCTTC. V is TRBV6-1 and J is TRBJ1-2; TRBD1 matches 9 bases. Trimming removed 8 bases from V and 4 bases from J; junction bases left unmatched: 8. The CDR3 extends over 14 amino acids. Germline V gene data show CDR1 as MNHNS and CDR2 as SASEGT.

This chain connects TRBV5-8 to TRBJ2-2; TRBD1 matches at 8 bases. The CDR3 extends over 16 amino acids. Germline V gene lookup returns CDR1 SGHTS and CDR2 YDEGEE. After removal of 4 bases from V and 1 base from J, the junction contained 6 bases not matched to a gene. The CDR3 here is CASSHAGTGNTGELFF. In DNA, the CDR3 is TGTGCCAGCAGCCACGCCGGGACAGGGAACACCGGGGAGCTGTTTTTT.

This clonotype came up once. The chain links TRBV24-1 to TRBJ2-5; D might be TRBD1 or TRBD2, each matching 5 bases. The V gene lost 2 bases and the J gene lost 1 base, with 7 bases spanning the gap. Germline assignment: CDR1 KGHDR and CDR2 SFDVKD. The CDR3 consists of 14 residues. The CDR3 region has the DNA TGTGCCACCAGTGATTGGGGGACCCAAGAGACCCAGTACTTC. Translation: CATSDWGTQETQYF.

In regard to this clonotype: A single base separates this from a much larger clone, so it may be a read error. The rearrangement links TRBV5-6 to TRBJ2-3, with 11 bases identical to TRBD2. Germline loops: CDR1 SGHDT, CDR2 YYEEEE. J gave up 8 bases and V 8 bases, and 13 bases lay outside the gene matches. CDR3 length: 15 residues. CDR3 nucleotide sequence: TGTGCCAGTTCAGATAGCGGGGGGGCCGTAGGTACGCAGTATTTT. Protein sequence: CASSDSGGAVGTQYF.

This clonotype has a count of ten or more. The chain links TRBV7-6 to TRBJ2-3; D might be TRBD2 (5 bases). This CDR3 is built from 18 residues. V shed 3 bases and J shed 2 bases, with 21 bases lying between them. Germline values: CDR1 SGHVS, CDR2 FNYEAQ. The CDR3 spells CASSFSAPSTVYTDTQYF. DNA for the CDR3: TGTGCCAGCAGCTTTAGCGCCCCATCAACAGTTTACACAGATACGCAGTATTTT. Filled out from reference TRBV7-6 and TRBJ2-3, the complete variable domain reads GAGVSQSPRYKVTKRGQDVALRCDPISGHVSLYWYRQALGQGPEFLTYFNYEAQQDKSGLPNDRFSAERPEGSISTLTIQRTEQRDSAMYRCASSFSAPSTVYTDTQYFGPGTRLTVL.

There are a few counts of this clonotype. The V gene is TRBV28, the J gene TRBJ1-6, with D possibly matching TRBD1 (6 bases). There are 15 residues in the CDR3. V was clipped by 6 bases and J by 9 bases, with 18 bases between them. CDR1 is MDHEN, CDR2 SYDVKM, per germline. The CDR3 protein is CASSPGGGRGSPLHF. CDR3 nucleotide sequence: TGTGCCAGCAGCCCCGGCGGGGGCCGGGGTTCACCCCTCCACTTT.

This rearrangement joins TRBV4-1 to TRBJ1-2, with D unresolved. The V end lost 0 bases, the J end lost 5 bases, and 13 bases lay between the germline ends. The germline V gene encodes CDR1 MGHRA and CDR2 YSYEKL. CDR3 length: 15 amino acids. CDR3 sequence: CASSQEANFGYGYTF. The CDR3 nucleotides read TGCGCCAGCAGCCAAGAAGCCAATTTCGGGTATGGCTACACCTTC.

This clonotype occurred many times. J is TRBJ1-2 and V is TRBV13; D not certain. Trimming removed 0 bases at V and 0 bases at J, with 8 bases between. The CDR3 extends over 15 amino acids. Germline CDR1 reads PRHDT; CDR2 reads FYEKMQ (reference sequence). DNA of the CDR3: TGTGCCAGCAGCTTAGGCCACTCTCCTAACTATGGCTACACCTTC. This translates into CASSLGHSPNYGYTF.

This clonotype has just a few counts. The CDR3 nucleotides are TGTGCCAGCAGCTACAGGGGGGATACGCAGTATTTT. Its translation: CASSYRGDTQYF. The V gene is TRBV12-3 or TRBV12-4, the J gene TRBJ2-3; 8 bases map to TRBD1. The CDR3 length is 12 residues. Trimming cost V 6 bases and J 6 bases; bases outside gene matches: 2.

A note on this clonotype: It may be a read error: a sequence one base away is much more abundant. The rearrangement uses TRBV28 and TRBJ2-7; TRBD2 agrees at 8 bases. Germline V gives CDR1 MDHEN, CDR2 SYDVKM. The CDR3 extends over 14 amino acids. With 8 bases clipped from V and 2 bases from J, the junction kept 8 bases outside the gene matches. The CDR3 here is CASRLSGNPYEQYF. Written as DNA, the CDR3 is TGTGCCAGCCGACTTAGCGGGAACCCCTACGAGCAGTACTTC.

In its sample, this clonotype was seen many times. The V and J genes are TRBV5-1 and TRBJ1-6, with a weak D call TRBD1 (5 bases). CDR1 is SGHRS and CDR2 is YFSETQ in the germline V gene. CDR3 size: 14 residues. Trimming removed 0 bases at V and 9 bases at J, with 10 bases between. CDR3 bases: TGCGCCAGCAGCTTGGAAGGGGCAGGTTCACCCCTCCACTTT. Its protein is CASSLEGAGSPLHF. Full variable domain (missing parts from reference TRBV5-1 and TRBJ1-6): KAGVTQTPRYLIKTRGQQVTLSCSPISGHRSVSWYQQTPGQGLQFLFEYFSETQRNKGNFPGRFSGRQFSNSRSEMNVSTLELGDSALYLCASSLEGAGSPLHFGNGTRLTVT.

This clonotype has ten or more counts. This chain joins TRBV7-3 and TRBJ1-1; D remains ambiguous. The ends were cut back, 5 bases at V and 1 base at J, with 8 bases in the middle. The length of the CDR3 is 13 residues. The germline CDR1 and CDR2 sequences are SGHTA and FQGTGA. The DNA of the CDR3 is TGTGCCAGCAGCCAAGTCCAGAACACTGAAGCTTTCTTT. Translating gives CASSQVQNTEAFF.

This clonotype has at least ten counts. This chain joins TRBV18 and TRBJ1-1; D call uncertain. This CDR3 contains 12 residues. Trimming pared 3 bases from V and 5 bases from J, leaving 7 bases between. Germline loops: CDR1 KGHSH, CDR2 LQKENI. CDR3 sequence reads: CASSPRPTEAFF. DNA for the CDR3: TGTGCCAGCTCACCGCGTCCGACTGAAGCTTTCTTT.

This clonotype was counted a few times. V is TRBV9 and J is TRBJ2-3; D may correspond to TRBD1 or TRBD2 (5 bases each). The V gene lost 3 bases and the J gene lost 6 bases, with 17 bases spanning the gap. This CDR3 is 15 amino acids long. Germline values: CDR1 SGDLS, CDR2 YYNGEE. CDR3 DNA: TGTGCCAGCAGCGGGGATTTAGGGGACGAGGATACGCAGTATTTT. Amino acids: CASSGDLGDEDTQYF.

About this clonotype: Given a much more abundant clone one base away, this may be a read error. The chain links TRBV18 to TRBJ1-1; D unclear. The CDR3 is made up of 12 amino acids. CDR1 and CDR2 from the germline V gene are KGHSH and LQKENI. The CDR3 DNA reads TGTGCCAGCTCACCGTCCAACACTGAAGCTTCCTTT. Encoded protein: CASSPSNTEASF.

This clonotype was counted only a few times. The chain recombines TRBV24-1 with TRBJ2-3, with 9 nucleotides matching TRBD1. In germline, CDR1 is KGHDR, CDR2 SFDVKD. The CDR3 has 16 amino acids. V trimming: 4 bases; J trimming: 5 bases; junction bases outside the gene matches: 9. CDR3 nucleotides: TGTGCCACCAGTGAAACAGCGGGACAGGGAAAAGATACGCAGTATTTT. Its translation: CATSETAGQGKDTQYF.

This clonotype was seen at least ten times. The chain carries TRBV6-1 and TRBJ1-4; 7 bases agree with TRBD1. CDR1 is MNHNS and CDR2 is SASEGT in the germline V gene. The length of the CDR3 is 16 residues. With V trimmed by 6 bases and J by 4 bases, 11 bases remained unmatched. CDR3 amino acids: CASSPEGAGFNEKLFF. CDR3 nucleotide sequence: TGTGCCAGCAGCCCTGAGGGGGCAGGCTTTAATGAAAAACTGTTTTTT.

The J gene is TRBJ2-1, the V gene TRBV9, with D maybe TRBD1 (6 bases). Trimming took off 0 bases at V and 9 bases at J, with 16 bases between the two ends. CDR1 is SGDLS and CDR2 is YYNGEE in the germline V gene. This CDR3 region has 15 residues. The CDR3: CASSVEWGLVGEQFF. CDR3 DNA sequence: TGTGCCAGCAGCGTAGAGTGGGGGCTCGTGGGTGAGCAGTTCTTC. The full variable domain, completed using reference TRBV9 and TRBJ2-1, is DSGVTQTPKHLITATGQRVTLRCSPRSGDLSVYWYQQSLDQGLQFLIQYYNGEERAKGNILERFSAQQFPDLHSELNLSSLELGDSALYFCASSVEWGLVGEQFFGPGTRLTVL.

This clonotype occurred many times. The rearrangement joins TRBV28 to TRBJ1-2; D possibly corresponds to TRBD1 (6 bases). V lost 6 bases to trimming and J lost 1 base, with 9 bases between them. The CDR3 is 13 residues long. Germline-derived CDR1 and CDR2 are MDHEN and SYDVKM. CDR3 in amino acids: CASRLQGNYGYTF. CDR3 bases: TGTGCCAGCAGGCTACAGGGTAACTATGGCTACACCTTC.